Listed here is a single T cell receptor beta chain. Its antigen is currently unknown. This sample is part of a study of cytomegalovirus exposure and HLA in healthy donors. The germline V and J ends were trimmed by 2 bases and 5 bases, with 13 bases remaining between them. The V gene's germline CDR1 is SGHNT and CDR2 YYREEE (reference sequence). The CDR3 is 14 residues long. It was with 60 Vbeta and 13 Jbeta primers that the PCR ran. The method was immunoSEQ multiplex PCR; TCRdb's version includes in-frame clones alone and lacks a portion of them. The sample contains more than 80,000 clones, 65% to 75% of which appear only once. Study-wide results and limits: A later analysis associated 15,000 or so TCR beta sequences with HLA alleles at a 0.05 false discovery rate.

The V gene is TRBV5-4, the J gene TRBJ2-5; tentative D call: TRBD1 (5 bases). The sequence was obtained from a female donor in good health and CMV-seropositive. Sequencing was carried out using PBMCs. CDR3 region: CASSFQGSRETQYF. DNA of the CDR3: TGTGCCAGCAGCTTCCAGGGTTCGCGGGAGACCCAGTACTTC.